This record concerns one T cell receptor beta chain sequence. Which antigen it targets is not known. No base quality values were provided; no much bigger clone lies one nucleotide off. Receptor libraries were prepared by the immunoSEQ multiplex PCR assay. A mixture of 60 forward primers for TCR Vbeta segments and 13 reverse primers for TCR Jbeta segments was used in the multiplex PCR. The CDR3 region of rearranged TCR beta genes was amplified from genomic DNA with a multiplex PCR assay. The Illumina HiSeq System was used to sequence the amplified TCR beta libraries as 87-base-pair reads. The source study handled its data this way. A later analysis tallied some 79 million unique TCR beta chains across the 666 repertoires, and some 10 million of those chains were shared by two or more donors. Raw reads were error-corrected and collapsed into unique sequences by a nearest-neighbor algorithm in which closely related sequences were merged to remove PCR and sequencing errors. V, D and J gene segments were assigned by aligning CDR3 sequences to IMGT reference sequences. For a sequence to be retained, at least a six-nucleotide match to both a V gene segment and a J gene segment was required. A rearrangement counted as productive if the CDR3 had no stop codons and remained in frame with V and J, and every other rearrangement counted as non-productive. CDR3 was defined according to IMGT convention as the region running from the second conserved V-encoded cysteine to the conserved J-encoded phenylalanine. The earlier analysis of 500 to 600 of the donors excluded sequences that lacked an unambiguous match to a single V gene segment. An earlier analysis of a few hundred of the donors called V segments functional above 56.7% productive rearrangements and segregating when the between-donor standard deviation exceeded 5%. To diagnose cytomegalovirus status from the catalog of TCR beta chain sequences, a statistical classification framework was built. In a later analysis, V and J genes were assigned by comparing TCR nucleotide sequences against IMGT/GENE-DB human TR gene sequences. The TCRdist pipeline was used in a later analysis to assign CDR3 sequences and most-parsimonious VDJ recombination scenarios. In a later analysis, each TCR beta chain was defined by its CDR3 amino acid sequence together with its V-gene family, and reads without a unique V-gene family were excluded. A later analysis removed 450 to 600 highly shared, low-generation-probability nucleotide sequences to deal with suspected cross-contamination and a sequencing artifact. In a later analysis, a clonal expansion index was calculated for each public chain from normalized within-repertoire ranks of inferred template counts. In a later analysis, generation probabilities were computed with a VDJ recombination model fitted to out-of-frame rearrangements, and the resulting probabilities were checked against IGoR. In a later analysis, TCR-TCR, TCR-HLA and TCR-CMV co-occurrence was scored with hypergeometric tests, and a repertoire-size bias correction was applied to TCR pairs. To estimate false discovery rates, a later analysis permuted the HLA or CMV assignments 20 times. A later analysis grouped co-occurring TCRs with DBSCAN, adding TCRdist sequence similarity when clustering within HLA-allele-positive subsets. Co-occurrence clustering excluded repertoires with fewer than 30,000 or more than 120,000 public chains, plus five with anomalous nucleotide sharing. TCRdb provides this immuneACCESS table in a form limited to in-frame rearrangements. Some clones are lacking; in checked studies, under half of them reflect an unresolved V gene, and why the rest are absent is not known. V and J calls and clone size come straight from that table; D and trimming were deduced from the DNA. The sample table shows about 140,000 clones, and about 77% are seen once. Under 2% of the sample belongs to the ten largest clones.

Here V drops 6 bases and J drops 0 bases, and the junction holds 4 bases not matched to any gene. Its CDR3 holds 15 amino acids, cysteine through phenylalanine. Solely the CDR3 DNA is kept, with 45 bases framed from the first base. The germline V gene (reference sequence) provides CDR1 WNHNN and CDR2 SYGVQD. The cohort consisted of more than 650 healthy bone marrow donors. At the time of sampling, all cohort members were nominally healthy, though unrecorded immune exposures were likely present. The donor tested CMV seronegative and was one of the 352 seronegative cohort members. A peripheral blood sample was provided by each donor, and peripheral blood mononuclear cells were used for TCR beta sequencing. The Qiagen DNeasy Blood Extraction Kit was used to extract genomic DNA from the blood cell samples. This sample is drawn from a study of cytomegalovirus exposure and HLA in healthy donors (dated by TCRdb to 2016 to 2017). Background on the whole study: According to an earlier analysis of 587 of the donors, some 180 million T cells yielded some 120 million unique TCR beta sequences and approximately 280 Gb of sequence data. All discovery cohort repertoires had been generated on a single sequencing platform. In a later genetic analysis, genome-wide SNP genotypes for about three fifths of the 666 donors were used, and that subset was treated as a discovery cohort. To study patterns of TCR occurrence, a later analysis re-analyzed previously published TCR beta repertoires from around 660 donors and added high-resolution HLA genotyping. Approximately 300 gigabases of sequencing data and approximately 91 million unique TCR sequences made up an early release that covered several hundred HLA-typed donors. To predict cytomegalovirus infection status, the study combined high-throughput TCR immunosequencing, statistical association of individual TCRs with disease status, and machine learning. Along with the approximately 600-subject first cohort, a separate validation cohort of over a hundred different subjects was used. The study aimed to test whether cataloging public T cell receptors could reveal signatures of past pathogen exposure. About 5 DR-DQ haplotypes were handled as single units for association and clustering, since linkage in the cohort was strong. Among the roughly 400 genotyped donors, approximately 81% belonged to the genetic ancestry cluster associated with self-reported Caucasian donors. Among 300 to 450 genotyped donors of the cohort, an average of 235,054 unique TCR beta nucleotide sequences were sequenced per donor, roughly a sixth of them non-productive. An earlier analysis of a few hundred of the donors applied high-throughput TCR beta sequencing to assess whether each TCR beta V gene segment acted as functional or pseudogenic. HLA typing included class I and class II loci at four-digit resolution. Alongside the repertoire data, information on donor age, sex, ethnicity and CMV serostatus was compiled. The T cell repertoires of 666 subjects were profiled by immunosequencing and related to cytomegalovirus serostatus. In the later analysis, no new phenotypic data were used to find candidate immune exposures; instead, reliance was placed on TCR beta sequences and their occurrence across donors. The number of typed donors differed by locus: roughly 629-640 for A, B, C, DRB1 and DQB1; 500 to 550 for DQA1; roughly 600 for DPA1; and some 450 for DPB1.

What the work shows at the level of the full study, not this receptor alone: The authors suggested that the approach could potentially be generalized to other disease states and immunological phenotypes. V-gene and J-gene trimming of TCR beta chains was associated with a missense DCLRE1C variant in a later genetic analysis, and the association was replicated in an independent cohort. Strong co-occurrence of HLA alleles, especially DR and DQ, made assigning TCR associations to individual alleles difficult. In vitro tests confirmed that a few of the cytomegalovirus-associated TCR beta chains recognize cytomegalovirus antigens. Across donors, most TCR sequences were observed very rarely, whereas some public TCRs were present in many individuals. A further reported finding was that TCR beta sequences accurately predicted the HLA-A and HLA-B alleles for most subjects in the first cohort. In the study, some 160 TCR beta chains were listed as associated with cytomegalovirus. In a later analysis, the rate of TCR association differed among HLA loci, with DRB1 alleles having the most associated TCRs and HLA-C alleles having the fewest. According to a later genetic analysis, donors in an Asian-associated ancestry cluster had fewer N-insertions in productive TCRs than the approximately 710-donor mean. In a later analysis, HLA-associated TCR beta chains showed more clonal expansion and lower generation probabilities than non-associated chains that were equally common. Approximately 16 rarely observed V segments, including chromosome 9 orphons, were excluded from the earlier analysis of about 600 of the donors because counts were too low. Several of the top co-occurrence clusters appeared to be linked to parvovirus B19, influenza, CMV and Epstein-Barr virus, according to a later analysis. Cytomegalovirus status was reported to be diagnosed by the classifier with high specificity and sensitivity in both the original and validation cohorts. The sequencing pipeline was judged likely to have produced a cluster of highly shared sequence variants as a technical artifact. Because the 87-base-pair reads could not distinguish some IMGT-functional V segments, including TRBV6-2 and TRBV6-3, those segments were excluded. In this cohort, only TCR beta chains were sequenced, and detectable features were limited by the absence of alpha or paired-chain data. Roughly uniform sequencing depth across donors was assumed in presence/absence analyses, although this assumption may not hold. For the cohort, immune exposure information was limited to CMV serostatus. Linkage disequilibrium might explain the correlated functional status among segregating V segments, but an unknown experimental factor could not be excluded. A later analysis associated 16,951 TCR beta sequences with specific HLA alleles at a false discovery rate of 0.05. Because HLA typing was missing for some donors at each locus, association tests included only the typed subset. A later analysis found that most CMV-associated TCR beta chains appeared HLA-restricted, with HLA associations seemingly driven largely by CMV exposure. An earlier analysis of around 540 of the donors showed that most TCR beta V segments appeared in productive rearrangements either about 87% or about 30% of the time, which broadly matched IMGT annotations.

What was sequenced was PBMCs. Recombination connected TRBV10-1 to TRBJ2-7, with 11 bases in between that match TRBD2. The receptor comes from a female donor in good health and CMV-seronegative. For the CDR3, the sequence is CASRASGGPSYEQYF. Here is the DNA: TGCGCCAGCAGGGCTAGCGGGGGGCCCTCCTACGAGCAGTACTTC.